The sequence of this T cell receptor (beta chain) was determined in a study of blood T cell repertoires in COVID-19. The wider study: Specimens from acute and convalescent COVID-19 originated in the United States, Italy and Spain. T cells, B-cell-depleted T cells, or PBMCs supplied cDNA or gDNA.

Authors' processing steps: Estimation of nucleated cell counts relied on the amplification of reference gene primers. Clones were read by immunoSEQ multiplex PCR, and TCRdb kept only the in-frame ones, dropping some. The DNA was the basis for D and trimming; V, J and clone size are from that table. The sample consists of about 54,000 clones, around 90% of them appearing once. The V and J ends lost 7 bases and 5 bases, in that order; junction bases with no gene match: 9. The CDR3 is made up of 15 amino acids. Per the germline V gene, CDR1 is MNHEY and CDR2 is SVGAGI. The rearrangement uses TRBV6-5 and TRBJ2-2, with 8 positions matching TRBD1. The sequencing sample was made of peripheral blood. The TCR sequence derives from a human donor in a cohort sampled during active COVID-19. CDR3 sequence: CASTIRRGRTGELFF. The CDR3 nucleotides read TGTGCCAGCACCATACGCAGGGGGCGGACCGGGGAGCTGTTTTTT.